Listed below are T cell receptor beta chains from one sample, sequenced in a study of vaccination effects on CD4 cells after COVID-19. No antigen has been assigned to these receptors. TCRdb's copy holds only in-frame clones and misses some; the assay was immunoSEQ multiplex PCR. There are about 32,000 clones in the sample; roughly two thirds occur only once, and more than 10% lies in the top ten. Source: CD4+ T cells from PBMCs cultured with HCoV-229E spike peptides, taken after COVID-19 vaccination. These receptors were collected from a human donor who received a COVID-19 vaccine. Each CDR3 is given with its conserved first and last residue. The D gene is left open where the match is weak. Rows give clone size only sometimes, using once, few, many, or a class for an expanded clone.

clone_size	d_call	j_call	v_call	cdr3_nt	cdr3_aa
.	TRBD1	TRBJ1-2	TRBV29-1	TGCAGCGTTGCCGGGACAGGGTGGAACTATGGCTACACCTTC	CSVAGTGWNYGYTF
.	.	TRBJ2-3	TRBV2	TGTGCCAGCAGTGAAGTCTTCAGGGGCACAGATACGCAGTATTTT	CASSEVFRGTDTQYF
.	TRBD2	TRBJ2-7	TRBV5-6	TGTGCCAGCAGCTTTGGACTAGCGGGAGGCCACGAGCAGTACTTC	CASSFGLAGGHEQYF
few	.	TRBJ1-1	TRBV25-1	TGTGCCAGCAGTGAATGGGGGGGCACTGAAGCTTTCTTT	CASSEWGGTEAFF
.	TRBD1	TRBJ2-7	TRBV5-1	TGCGCCAGCAGCTTGGCGACAGGGCTCCCCTACGAGCAGTACTTC	CASSLATGLPYEQYF
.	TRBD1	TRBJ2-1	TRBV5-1	TGCGCCAGCAGCTTGGCGGGAGACAGGGGCGGTGAGCAGTTCTTC	CASSLAGDRGGEQFF
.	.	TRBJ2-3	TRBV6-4	TGTGCCAGCAGCAGCGGGAGCACAGATACGCAGTATTTT	CASSSGSTDTQYF
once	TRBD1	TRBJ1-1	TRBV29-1	TGCAGCGTTGTCGGGACAGGGGGTCTGTACACTGAAGCTTTCTTT	CSVVGTGGLYTEAFF
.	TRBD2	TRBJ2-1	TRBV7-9	TGTGCCAGCAGCCCGACTAGCGGGAGGGACCCACAGTTCTTC	CASSPTSGRDPQFF
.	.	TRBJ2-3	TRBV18	TGTGCCAGCTCACCACTCTCGGACTACAACACAGATACGCAGTATTTT	CASSPLSDYNTDTQYF
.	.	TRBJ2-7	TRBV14	TGTGCCAGCAGCCAAACAAACGACAGGTCCCCCTGGTACGAGCAGTACTTC	CASSQTNDRSPWYEQYF
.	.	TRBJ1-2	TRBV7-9	TGTGCCAGCAGCTTCATTAACGGGGACGGCTACACCTTC	CASSFINGDGYTF
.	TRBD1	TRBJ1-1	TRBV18	TGTGCCAGCTCACTCCCGGGACAGGATGAAGCTTTCTTT	CASSLPGQDEAFF
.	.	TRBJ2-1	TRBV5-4	TGTGCCAGCAGCTTGCTACTAGCCAAAAGGGATGAGCAGTTCTTC	CASSLLLAKRDEQFF
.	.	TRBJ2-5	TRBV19	TGTGCCAGTAGCCTATCCGGGACGTTAAAAGAGACCCAGTACTTC	CASSLSGTLKETQYF
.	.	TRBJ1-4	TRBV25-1	TGTGCCAGCAGTGACTCAAACAGGGTCGGTGAGGAAAAACTGTTTTTT	CASSDSNRVGEEKLFF
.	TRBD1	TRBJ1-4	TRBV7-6	TGTGCCAGCAGCCAAGCGACAGGGGATAATGAAAAACTGTTTTTT	CASSQATGDNEKLFF
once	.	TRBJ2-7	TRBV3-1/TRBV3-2	TGTGCCAGCAGCCCGGGGCGGGACGAGCAGTACTTC	CASSPGRDEQYF
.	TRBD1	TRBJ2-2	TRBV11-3	TGTGCCAGCAGCTTAAGTTGGGGACAGGGAATTGACACCGGGGAGCTGTTTTTT	CASSLSWGQGIDTGELFF
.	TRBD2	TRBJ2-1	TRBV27	TGTGCCAGCAGTCCCCGGACTAGCGGGGCTACCTACAATGAGCAGTTCTTC	CASSPRTSGATYNEQFF
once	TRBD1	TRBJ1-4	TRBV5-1	TGCGCCAGCAGCCGAACCCCAGGGGGTAGTGAAAAACTGTTTTTT	CASSRTPGGSEKLFF
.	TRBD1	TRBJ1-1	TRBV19	TGTGCCAGTAGTGCCGCCCGAGGGACGGGACAGGGGAACATGAACACTGAAGCTTTCTTT	CASSAARGTGQGNMNTEAFF
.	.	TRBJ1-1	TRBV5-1	TGCGCCAGCAGGGAGACGGAAATAACGTCTGAAGCTTTCTTT	CASRETEITSEAFF
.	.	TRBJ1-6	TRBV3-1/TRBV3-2	TGTGCCAGCAGCCAATCCCATAATTCACCCCTCCACTTT	CASSQSHNSPLHF
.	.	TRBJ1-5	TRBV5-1	TGCGCCAGCGCTCGGCTTCAGCCCCAGCATTTT	CASARLQPQHF
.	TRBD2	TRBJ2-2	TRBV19	TGTGCCAGTAGTTTTCCCCGGGGACTAGCGGTATCGAACACCGGGGAGCTGTTTTTT	CASSFPRGLAVSNTGELFF
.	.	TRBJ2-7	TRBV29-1	TGCAGCGTTGAAGACAGGGAGCCCCCCTACGAGCAGTACTTC	CSVEDREPPYEQYF
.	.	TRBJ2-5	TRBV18	TGTGCCAGCTCACCACGGAACAACCAAGAGACCCAGTACTTC	CASSPRNNQETQYF
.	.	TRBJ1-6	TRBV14	TGTGCCAGCCAGAGGGAAACAGTGAATTCACCCCTCCACTTT	CASQRETVNSPLHF
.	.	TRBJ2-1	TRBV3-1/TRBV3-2	TGTGCCAGCAGCCCCCCCTGGGACTCCCCTCCTAATGAGCAGTTCTTC	CASSPPWDSPPNEQFF
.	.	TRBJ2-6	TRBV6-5	TGTGCCAGCAGGGATCAGGGGAGTGGGGCCAACGTCCTGACTTTC	CASRDQGSGANVLTF
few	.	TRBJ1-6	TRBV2	TGTGCCAGCAGGCCCCAGGCTGGTTCACCCCTCCACTTT	CASRPQAGSPLHF
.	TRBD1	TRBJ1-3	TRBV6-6	TGTGCCAGCAGTCCGCGGGACAGCTCTGGAAACACCATATATTTT	CASSPRDSSGNTIYF
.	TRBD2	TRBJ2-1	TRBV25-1	TGTGCCAGCAGTGTCCCGAGCGGGAGCTTCTACAATGAGCAGTTCTTC	CASSVPSGSFYNEQFF
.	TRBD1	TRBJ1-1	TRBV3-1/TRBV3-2	TGTGCCAGCAGCCCCCAGGGGGCAGACACTGAAGCTTTCTTT	CASSPQGADTEAFF
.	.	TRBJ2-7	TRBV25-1	TGTGCCAGCAGTCCAGACCCAGACTACGAGCAGTACTTC	CASSPDPDYEQYF
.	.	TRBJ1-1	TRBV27	TGTGCCAGCAGCAGACAGCCCACATTCGAAGCTTTCTTT	CASSRQPTFEAFF
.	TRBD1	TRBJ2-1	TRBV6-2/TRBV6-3	TGTGCCAGCAGTTACGCGACGCCGACAGGGTTCAATGAGCAGTTCTTC	CASSYATPTGFNEQFF
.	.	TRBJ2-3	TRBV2	TGTGCCAGCTCCGTTCAAGGGGTGCGGGATACGCAGTATTTT	CASSVQGVRDTQYF
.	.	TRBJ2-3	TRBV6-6	TGTGCCAGCAATCGAGGATTCACAGATACGCAGTATTTT	CASNRGFTDTQYF
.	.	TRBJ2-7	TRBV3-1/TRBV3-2	TGTGCCAGCAGCCGGGACGTTTTTTACGAGCAGTACTTC	CASSRDVFYEQYF
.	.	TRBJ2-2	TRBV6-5	TGTGCCAGTGGCGAGATCACCGGGGAGCTGTTTTTT	CASGEITGELFF
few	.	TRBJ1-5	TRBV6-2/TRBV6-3	TGTGCCAGCAGCTTAAGGGAAGATCAGCCCCAGCATTTT	CASSLREDQPQHF
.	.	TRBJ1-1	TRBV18	TGTGCCAGCTCACAGGACAGTAGTGAAGCTTTCTTT	CASSQDSSEAFF
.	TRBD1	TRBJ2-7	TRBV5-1	TGCGCCAGCAGCCCTAAGACAGGGGCCGACGAGCAGTACTTC	CASSPKTGADEQYF
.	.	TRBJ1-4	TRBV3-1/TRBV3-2	TGTGCCAGCAGCCCCAGACAAAGGGGGGAAAAACTGTTTTTT	CASSPRQRGEKLFF
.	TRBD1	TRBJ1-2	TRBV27	TGTGCCAGCAGTCAAAACCGACCACGGACAGGGAACGGCTACACCTTC	CASSQNRPRTGNGYTF
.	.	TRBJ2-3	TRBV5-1	TGCGCCAGCAGCAGTAGTGGTACGCAGTATTTT	CASSSSGTQYF
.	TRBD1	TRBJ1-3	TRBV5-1	TGCGCCAGCAGCCCAGGGACAGGGAAGGTTACTGGAAACACCATATATTTT	CASSPGTGKVTGNTIYF
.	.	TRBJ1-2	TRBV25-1	TGTGCCAGCACCCCGGGGGGGGCGAGCTATGGCTACACCTTC	CASTPGGASYGYTF
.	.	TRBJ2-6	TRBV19	TGTGCCAGTAAAACAGACAATTCTGGGGCCAACGTCCTGACTTTC	CASKTDNSGANVLTF
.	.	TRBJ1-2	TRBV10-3	TGTGCCATCAGTCGCCAGACAGGCAACTATGGCTACACCTTC	CAISRQTGNYGYTF
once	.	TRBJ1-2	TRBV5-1	TGCGCCAGCAGCTTGGACAGTAATATTTTTAATGGCTACACCTTC	CASSLDSNIFNGYTF
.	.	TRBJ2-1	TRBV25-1	TGTGCCAGCAGTGTTCCGGGCCCCTACAATGAGCAGTTCTTC	CASSVPGPYNEQFF